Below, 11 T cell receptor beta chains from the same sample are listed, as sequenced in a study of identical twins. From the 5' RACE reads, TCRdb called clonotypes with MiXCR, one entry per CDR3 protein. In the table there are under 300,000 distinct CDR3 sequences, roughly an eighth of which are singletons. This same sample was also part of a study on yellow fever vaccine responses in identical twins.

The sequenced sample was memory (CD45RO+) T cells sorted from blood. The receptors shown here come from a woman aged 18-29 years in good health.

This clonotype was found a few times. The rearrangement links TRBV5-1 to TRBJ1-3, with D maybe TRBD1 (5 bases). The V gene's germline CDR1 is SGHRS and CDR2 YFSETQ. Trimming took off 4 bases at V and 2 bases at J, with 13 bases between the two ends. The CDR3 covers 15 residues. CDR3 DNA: TGCGCCAGCAGCCCGGATGGGGGAGCTGGAAACACCATATATTTT. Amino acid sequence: CASSPDGGAGNTIYF.

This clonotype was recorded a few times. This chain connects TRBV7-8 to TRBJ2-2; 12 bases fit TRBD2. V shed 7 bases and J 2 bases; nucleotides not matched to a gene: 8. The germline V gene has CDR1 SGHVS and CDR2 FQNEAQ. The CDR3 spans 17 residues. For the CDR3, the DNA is TGTGCCAGCAAGGCTAGCGGGGGGGCCTCAAACACCGGGGAGCTGTTTTTT. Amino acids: CASKASGGASNTGELFF. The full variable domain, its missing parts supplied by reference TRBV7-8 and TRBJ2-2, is GAGVSQSPRYKVAKRGQDVALRCDPISGHVSLFWYQQALGQGPEFLTYFQNEAQLDKSGLPSDRFFAERPEGSVSTLKIQRTQQEDSAVYLCASKASGGASNTGELFFGEGSRLTVL.

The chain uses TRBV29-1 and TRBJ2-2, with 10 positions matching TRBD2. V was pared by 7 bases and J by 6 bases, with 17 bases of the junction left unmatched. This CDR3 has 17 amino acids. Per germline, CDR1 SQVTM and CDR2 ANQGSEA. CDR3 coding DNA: TGCAGCGCCCGACTAGCGGGTACCCCTGTTCGGCCCGGGGAGCTGTTTTTT. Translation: CSARLAGTPVRPGELFF.

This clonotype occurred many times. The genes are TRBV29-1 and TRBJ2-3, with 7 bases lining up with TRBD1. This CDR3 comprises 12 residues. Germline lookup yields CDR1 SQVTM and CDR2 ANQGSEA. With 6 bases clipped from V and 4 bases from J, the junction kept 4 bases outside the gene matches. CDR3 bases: TGCAGCGTCGTAACAGGGGCAGATACGCAGTATTTT. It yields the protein CSVVTGADTQYF.

In DNA, the CDR3 is TGTGCCAGCAGTGCCGGTACAGGGGGCGGGGGGCTCTACAATGAGCAGTTCTTC. Its translation: CASSAGTGGGGLYNEQFF. This chain connects TRBV6-1 to TRBJ2-1; weak D call: TRBD1 (9 bases). V gave up 4 bases and J gave up 3 bases, with 22 bases separating them. Germline V gene data show CDR1 as MNHNS and CDR2 as SASEGT. The CDR3 loop spans 18 amino acids.

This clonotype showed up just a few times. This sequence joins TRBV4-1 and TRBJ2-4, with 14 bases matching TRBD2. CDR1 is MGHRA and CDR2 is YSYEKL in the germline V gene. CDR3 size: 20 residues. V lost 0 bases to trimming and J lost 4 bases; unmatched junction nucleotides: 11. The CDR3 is CASSQEGGGTSGSKKNIQYF. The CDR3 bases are TGCGCCAGCAGCCAAGAGGGGGGTGGGACTAGCGGGAGCAAGAAAAACATTCAGTACTTC.

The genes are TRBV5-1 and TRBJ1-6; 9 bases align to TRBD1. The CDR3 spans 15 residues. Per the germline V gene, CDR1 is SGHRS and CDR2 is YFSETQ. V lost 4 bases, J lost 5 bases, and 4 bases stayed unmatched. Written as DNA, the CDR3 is TGCGCCAGCAGCACCCGGACAGGGGATAATTCACCCCTCCACTTT. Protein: CASSTRTGDNSPLHF.

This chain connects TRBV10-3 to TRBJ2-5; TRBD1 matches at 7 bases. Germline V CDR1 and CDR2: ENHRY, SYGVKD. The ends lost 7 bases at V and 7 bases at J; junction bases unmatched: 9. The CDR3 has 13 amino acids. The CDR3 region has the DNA TGTGCCATCACCGGACAGGCCCATGCGACCCAGTACTTC. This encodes CAITGQAHATQYF.

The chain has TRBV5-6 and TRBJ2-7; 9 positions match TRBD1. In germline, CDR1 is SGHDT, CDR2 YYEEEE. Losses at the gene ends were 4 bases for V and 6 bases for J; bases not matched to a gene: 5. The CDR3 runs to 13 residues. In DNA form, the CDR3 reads TGTGCCAGCAGCCGGGACAGGGACGGCGAGCAGTACTTC. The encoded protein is CASSRDRDGEQYF.

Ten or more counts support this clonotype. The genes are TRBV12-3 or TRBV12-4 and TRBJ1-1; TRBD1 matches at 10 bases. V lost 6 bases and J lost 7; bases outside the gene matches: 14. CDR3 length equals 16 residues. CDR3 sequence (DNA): TGTGCCAGCAGGGCCCGGACAGGGGGGATAGTAGTTGAAGCTTTCTTT. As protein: CASRARTGGIVVEAFF.

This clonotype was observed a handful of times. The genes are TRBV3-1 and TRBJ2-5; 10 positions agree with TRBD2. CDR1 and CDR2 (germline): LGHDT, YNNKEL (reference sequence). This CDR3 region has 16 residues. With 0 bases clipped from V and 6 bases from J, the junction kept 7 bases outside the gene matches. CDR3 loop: CASSQETGLAVQTQYF. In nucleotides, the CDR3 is TGTGCCAGCAGCCAAGAAACCGGACTAGCGGTACAGACCCAGTACTTC.